This is a list of T cell receptor beta chains from one sample in a study of CD8+CD57+ T cells in acquired aplastic anemia. MiXCR, run by TCRdb on the reads, gives a single entry per CDR3 protein. The data hold over 150,000 distinct CDR3 sequences, with 52% observed a single time. Source material: sorted CD4+, CD8+, or CD8+CD57+ T cells (not recorded which) from PBMCs. The receptors were gathered from a human donor with aplastic anemia. Both conserved end residues are part of each CDR3. Fields, in order: V gene, clone size, D gene, J gene, CDR3 protein, CDR3 DNA. The D gene is left open where the match is weak. Clone size, where shown, is once, few, many, or a class for clones that have expanded.

v_gene: TRBV7-8
abundance: .
d_gene: .
j_gene: TRBJ1-2
CDR3aa: CASSPRTGYGYTF
CDR3nt: TGTGCCAGCAGCCCCAGGACTGGCTATGGCTACACCTTC

v_gene: TRBV20-1
abundance: .
d_gene: .
j_gene: TRBJ2-6
CDR3aa: CSARRTDGTGGYGANVLTF
CDR3nt: TGCAGTGCTAGACGGACTGACGGAACAGGAGGTTACGGGGCCAACGTCCTGACTTTC

v_gene: TRBV5-1
abundance: few
d_gene: TRBD1
j_gene: TRBJ1-1
CDR3aa: CASSLRTGTVSSTEAFF
CDR3nt: TGCGCCAGCAGCCTGAGGACAGGGACGGTCTCGAGCACTGAAGCTTTCTTT

v_gene: TRBV4-3
abundance: .
d_gene: .
j_gene: TRBJ1-4
CDR3aa: CASSERWNEKLFF
CDR3nt: TGCGCCAGCAGCGAGCGCTGGAACGAAAAACTGTTTTTT

v_gene: TRBV5-5
abundance: .
d_gene: TRBD1
j_gene: TRBJ2-7
CDR3aa: CASSWTGGRYEQYF
CDR3nt: TGTGCCAGCAGCTGGACAGGGGGTAGGTACGAGCAGTACTTC

v_gene: TRBV2
abundance: .
d_gene: .
j_gene: TRBJ2-3
CDR3aa: CASSEATSSPLGTQYF
CDR3nt: TGTGCCAGCAGTGAAGCGACCTCTTCCCCCCTCGGTACGCAGTATTTT

v_gene: TRBV4-2
abundance: .
d_gene: TRBD1
j_gene: TRBJ1-5
CDR3aa: CASNREDRGVNQPQHF
CDR3nt: TGTGCCAGCAACCGAGAAGACAGGGGCGTAAATCAGCCCCAGCATTTT

v_gene: TRBV7-2
abundance: many
d_gene: .
j_gene: TRBJ2-7
CDR3aa: CASSLGGGRGHEQYF
CDR3nt: TGTGCCAGCAGCTTAGGGGGAGGTCGAGGACACGAGCAGTACTTC

v_gene: TRBV7-6
abundance: .
d_gene: TRBD2
j_gene: TRBJ2-1
CDR3aa: CASSLVGGNEQFF
CDR3nt: TGTGCCAGCAGCTTAGTGGGAGGGAATGAGCAGTTCTTC

v_gene: TRBV29-1
abundance: .
d_gene: TRBD1
j_gene: TRBJ2-1
CDR3aa: CSVYTGGSYNEQFF
CDR3nt: TGCAGCGTTTACACAGGGGGCTCCTACAATGAGCAGTTCTTC

v_gene: TRBV6-2/TRBV6-3
abundance: .
d_gene: TRBD1
j_gene: TRBJ2-2
CDR3aa: CASSYSRTGGTGELFF
CDR3nt: TGTGCCAGCAGTTACTCGAGGACAGGGGGGACCGGGGAGCTGTTTTTT

v_gene: TRBV12-3/TRBV12-4
abundance: many
d_gene: .
j_gene: TRBJ1-3
CDR3aa: CASSPVAGNTIYF
CDR3nt: TGTGCCAGCAGTCCTGTGGCAGGAAACACCATATATTTT

v_gene: TRBV29-1
abundance: .
d_gene: TRBD1
j_gene: TRBJ1-1
CDR3aa: CSVVVPGQGTAFF
CDR3nt: TGCAGCGTTGTGGTCCCGGGACAGGGAACGGCTTTCTTT

v_gene: TRBV5-6
abundance: .
d_gene: TRBD1
j_gene: TRBJ1-2
CDR3aa: CASSPSDRDGYTF
CDR3nt: TGTGCCAGCAGCCCATCCGACAGGGATGGCTACACCTTC

v_gene: TRBV10-3
abundance: .
d_gene: TRBD2
j_gene: TRBJ2-1
CDR3aa: CAIIGSSGGPLDEQFF
CDR3nt: TGTGCCATCATCGGTTCTAGCGGGGGCCCCCTAGATGAGCAGTTCTTC

v_gene: TRBV7-3
abundance: many
d_gene: .
j_gene: TRBJ2-1
CDR3aa: CASSLARTPRGEQFF
CDR3nt: TGTGCCAGCAGCTTAGCTAGGACTCCCCGGGGTGAGCAGTTCTTC

v_gene: TRBV13
abundance: .
d_gene: TRBD2
j_gene: TRBJ2-2
CDR3aa: CASSFRTSGAFANTGELFF
CDR3nt: TGTGCCAGCAGCTTCCGGACTAGCGGGGCATTCGCGAACACCGGGGAGCTGTTTTTT

v_gene: TRBV24-1
abundance: once
d_gene: .
j_gene: TRBJ2-5
CDR3aa: CATSDLGAGASLETQYF
CDR3nt: TGTGCCACCAGTGATTTGGGGGCAGGCGCCTCTCTGGAGACCCAGTACTTC

v_gene: TRBV19
abundance: .
d_gene: TRBD1
j_gene: TRBJ1-2
CDR3aa: CASSIGTVYGYTF
CDR3nt: TGTGCCAGTAGTATTGGGACAGTTTATGGCTACACCTTC

v_gene: TRBV10-3
abundance: few
d_gene: TRBD2
j_gene: TRBJ2-3
CDR3aa: CAISGLSGGTTDTQYF
CDR3nt: TGTGCCATCAGTGGACTGAGCGGGGGGACTACAGATACGCAGTATTTT

v_gene: TRBV15
abundance: .
d_gene: .
j_gene: TRBJ1-4
CDR3aa: CATSQTASTREKLFF
CDR3nt: TGTGCCACCAGCCAGACGGCCAGTACTCGAGAAAAACTGTTTTTT

v_gene: TRBV10-1
abundance: .
d_gene: .
j_gene: TRBJ2-1
CDR3aa: CASSDAPGAYNEQFF
CDR3nt: TGCGCCAGCAGTGACGCCCCAGGGGCCTACAATGAGCAGTTCTTC

v_gene: TRBV10-3
abundance: .
d_gene: .
j_gene: TRBJ2-1
CDR3aa: CAISDFSSSYNEQFF
CDR3nt: TGTGCCATCAGTGACTTCTCGAGCTCCTACAATGAGCAGTTCTTC

v_gene: TRBV29-1
abundance: .
d_gene: .
j_gene: TRBJ2-3
CDR3aa: CSVVASGTSTDTQYF
CDR3nt: TGCAGCGTTGTGGCAAGCGGCACTAGCACAGATACGCAGTATTTT

v_gene: TRBV6-1
abundance: many
d_gene: .
j_gene: TRBJ2-7
CDR3aa: CASKGSQDEQYF
CDR3nt: TGTGCCAGCAAGGGGAGCCAGGACGAGCAGTACTTC

v_gene: TRBV5-4
abundance: .
d_gene: TRBD2
j_gene: TRBJ2-3
CDR3aa: CASELAGDLSDTQYF
CDR3nt: TGTGCCAGCGAGCTAGCGGGGGATTTATCAGATACGCAGTATTTT

v_gene: TRBV2
abundance: .
d_gene: .
j_gene: TRBJ1-2
CDR3aa: CASSEWLIGEYGYTF
CDR3nt: TGTGCCAGCAGCGAATGGTTGATAGGGGAATATGGCTACACCTTC

v_gene: TRBV19
abundance: many
d_gene: .
j_gene: TRBJ2-2
CDR3aa: CASSVGANTGELFF
CDR3nt: TGTGCCTCCTCGGTGGGTGCGAACACCGGGGAGCTGTTTTTT

v_gene: TRBV5-8
abundance: .
d_gene: TRBD1
j_gene: TRBJ1-6
CDR3aa: CASSRRQGAHSPLHF
CDR3nt: TGTGCCAGCAGCCGGAGACAGGGGGCGCATTCACCCCTCCACTTT

v_gene: TRBV11-2
abundance: many
d_gene: TRBD1
j_gene: TRBJ2-6
CDR3aa: CASSLEWTGAWSGANVLTF
CDR3nt: TGTGCCAGCAGCTTAGAATGGACAGGGGCCTGGTCTGGGGCCAACGTCCTGACTTTC

v_gene: TRBV4-3
abundance: .
d_gene: .
j_gene: TRBJ2-6
CDR3aa: CASSLGLGGLTF
CDR3nt: TGCGCCAGCAGCTTGGGACTCGGGGGCCTGACTTTC

v_gene: TRBV7-9
abundance: many
d_gene: .
j_gene: TRBJ2-3
CDR3aa: CASRDGGPDTQYF
CDR3nt: TGTGCCAGCAGGGACGGGGGGCCAGATACGCAGTATTTT

v_gene: TRBV10-3
abundance: .
d_gene: .
j_gene: TRBJ2-7
CDR3aa: CAISVAGSTSYEQYF
CDR3nt: TGTGCCATCAGTGTGGCGGGGTCCACCTCCTACGAGCAGTACTTC

v_gene: TRBV2
abundance: once
d_gene: .
j_gene: TRBJ2-7
CDR3aa: CASNLDGMTYEQYF
CDR3nt: TGTGCCAGCAACCTTGACGGTATGACCTACGAGCAGTACTTC

v_gene: TRBV19
abundance: .
d_gene: .
j_gene: TRBJ2-1
CDR3aa: CASWDSFGEQFF
CDR3nt: TGTGCCAGTTGGGACTCCTTCGGTGAGCAGTTCTTC

v_gene: TRBV24-1
abundance: few
d_gene: TRBD1
j_gene: TRBJ1-5
CDR3aa: CATSDRDSSNQPQHF
CDR3nt: TGTGCCACCAGTGATCGGGACAGTTCCAATCAGCCCCAGCATTTT

v_gene: TRBV7-8
abundance: .
d_gene: .
j_gene: TRBJ1-2
CDR3aa: CASSLVQGGYTF
CDR3nt: TGTGCCAGCAGCTTAGTACAGGGTGGCTACACCTTC

v_gene: TRBV20-1
abundance: .
d_gene: .
j_gene: TRBJ2-3
CDR3aa: CSATRDADTQYF
CDR3nt: TGCAGTGCTACCCGAGACGCAGATACGCAGTATTTT

v_gene: TRBV15
abundance: .
d_gene: .
j_gene: TRBJ2-5
CDR3aa: CATSRFGETQYF
CDR3nt: TGTGCCACCAGCAGATTTGGGGAGACCCAGTACTTC

v_gene: TRBV5-1
abundance: .
d_gene: .
j_gene: TRBJ1-6
CDR3aa: CASSLGGSGLGAPLHF
CDR3nt: TGCGCCAGCAGCTTAGGTGGCAGCGGGTTGGGCGCACCCCTCCACTTT

v_gene: TRBV19
abundance: .
d_gene: TRBD1
j_gene: TRBJ1-2
CDR3aa: CASSDRGRRGYTF
CDR3nt: TGTGCCAGTTCGGACAGGGGGCGGCGTGGCTACACCTTC

v_gene: TRBV24-1
abundance: .
d_gene: .
j_gene: TRBJ2-6
CDR3aa: CATGLCSGANVLTF
CDR3nt: TGTGCCACCGGGCTGTGCTCTGGGGCCAACGTCCTGACTTTC

v_gene: TRBV15
abundance: few
d_gene: .
j_gene: TRBJ1-6
CDR3aa: CATSRDRGSINSPLHF
CDR3nt: TGTGCCACCAGCAGAGATCGCGGGTCGATAAATTCACCCCTCCACTTT

v_gene: TRBV2
abundance: few
d_gene: TRBD2
j_gene: TRBJ2-7
CDR3aa: CASIGTSGTPYEQYF
CDR3nt: TGTGCCAGCATCGGGACTAGCGGCACCCCCTACGAGCAGTACTTC

v_gene: TRBV6-1
abundance: few
d_gene: .
j_gene: TRBJ2-5
CDR3aa: CASSEIKVETQYF
CDR3nt: TGTGCCAGCAGTGAGATTAAGGTTGAGACCCAGTACTTC

v_gene: TRBV12-3/TRBV12-4
abundance: .
d_gene: .
j_gene: TRBJ2-7
CDR3aa: CASSADGSSYEQYF
CDR3nt: TGTGCCAGCAGCGCCGACGGGAGCTCCTACGAGCAGTACTTC

v_gene: TRBV24-1
abundance: .
d_gene: .
j_gene: TRBJ2-1
CDR3aa: CATSVTGTGEQFF
CDR3nt: TGTGCCACCAGTGTGACCGGAACCGGTGAGCAGTTCTTC

v_gene: TRBV7-9
abundance: few
d_gene: .
j_gene: TRBJ1-1
CDR3aa: CASSPKGNTEAFF
CDR3nt: TGCGCCAGCAGCCCTAAGGGGAACACTGAAGCTTTCTTT

v_gene: TRBV7-3
abundance: .
d_gene: .
j_gene: TRBJ2-5
CDR3aa: CACSLSGRKQETQYF
CDR3nt: TGTGCCTGCAGCTTATCGGGACGGAAGCAAGAGACCCAGTACTTC

v_gene: TRBV11-3
abundance: few
d_gene: TRBD2
j_gene: TRBJ2-1
CDR3aa: CASSLGRGGTEQFF
CDR3nt: TGTGCCAGCAGCTTAGGTCGGGGGGGCACTGAGCAGTTCTTC

v_gene: TRBV19
abundance: many
d_gene: TRBD1
j_gene: TRBJ1-2
CDR3aa: CASYDRVFYGYTF
CDR3nt: TGTGCCAGTTATGACAGGGTTTTTTATGGCTACACCTTC

v_gene: TRBV5-5
abundance: .
d_gene: .
j_gene: TRBJ1-1
CDR3aa: CASSLEQGIPEAFF
CDR3nt: TGTGCCAGCAGCTTGGAACAGGGAATTCCTGAAGCTTTCTTT

v_gene: TRBV20-1
abundance: .
d_gene: .
j_gene: TRBJ1-5
CDR3aa: CSALYSNQPQHF
CDR3nt: TGCAGTGCCCTTTATAGCAATCAGCCCCAGCATTTT

v_gene: TRBV11-2
abundance: many
d_gene: TRBD2
j_gene: TRBJ2-5
CDR3aa: CASSLTGGARETQYF
CDR3nt: TGTGCCAGCAGCCTCACCGGGGGGGCTCGGGAGACCCAGTACTTC

v_gene: TRBV20-1
abundance: few
d_gene: .
j_gene: TRBJ2-3
CDR3aa: CSARKAGAADTQYF
CDR3nt: TGCAGTGCTAGGAAGGCGGGGGCGGCAGATACGCAGTATTTT

v_gene: TRBV7-9
abundance: many
d_gene: TRBD1
j_gene: TRBJ2-2
CDR3aa: CASDRAAGELFF
CDR3nt: TGTGCCAGCGACAGGGCCGCCGGGGAGCTGTTTTTT

v_gene: TRBV10-3
abundance: few
d_gene: TRBD2
j_gene: TRBJ2-5
CDR3aa: CATRLAGETQYF
CDR3nt: TGTGCCACTCGACTAGCGGGAGAGACCCAGTACTTC

v_gene: TRBV5-1
abundance: many
d_gene: .
j_gene: TRBJ2-7
CDR3aa: CASSLGDYEQYF
CDR3nt: TGCGCCAGCAGCTTGGGGGACTACGAGCAGTACTTC

v_gene: TRBV5-1
abundance: .
d_gene: .
j_gene: TRBJ2-7
CDR3aa: CASTAGGGSYDEQYF
CDR3nt: TGCGCCAGCACCGCTGGGGGCGGTAGCTACGACGAGCAGTACTTC